The entry below gives a single T cell receptor (beta chain) sequence along with its context. The CDR3 totals 12 residues. The V gene's germline CDR1 is SGHAT and CDR2 FQNNGV. Trimming shortened V by 1 base and J by 6 bases, and 7 bases separated the two germline ends. Methods used by the authors: Reference gene primer amplification gave nucleated cell count estimates. Libraries were prepared by immunoSEQ multiplex PCR; TCRdb keeps only in-frame clonotypes and omits some of them. D and trimming were read from the DNA, whereas the V and J calls and clone size are those reported in that table. The data hold 190,000 or so clones, with about nine tenths observed a single time. The data were taken from a study of blood T cell repertoires in COVID-19. Study context: Sites in the United States, Italy and Spain provided acute and convalescent COVID-19 samples. Nucleic acid was either cDNA or gDNA, and it came from T cells, B-cell-depleted T cells, or PBMCs.

Sequencing used PBMCs or T cells enriched from blood (not recorded which). The origin of this receptor is a man aged 18 to 30 with acute COVID-19. The J gene is TRBJ2-7, the V gene TRBV11-2; D gene uncertain. CDR3 protein: CASSLASGEQYF. The CDR3 DNA follows: TGTGCCAGCAGCTTAGCCTCGGGCGAGCAGTACTTC.